What follows are 16 T cell receptor beta chains derived from one specimen sequenced in a study of shared clonotypes between healthy human individuals. Sequencing was performed with immunoSEQ multiplex PCR; in TCRdb, only in-frame clones are kept and a portion is missing. The top ten clones hold 0.36% of a sample with around 2.5 million clones, over 85% of them seen once. The sequencing sample was made of naive CD4+ T cells from PBMCs. Subset in this sample: CD45RA+ positively selected. The receptors shown here come from a young man in good health. Some clones in this sample may be carry-over from other donors' samples.

The V gene is TRBV4-2, the J gene TRBJ2-5; D is unresolved. In germline, CDR1 is LGHNA, CDR2 YNFKEQ. CDR3 length: 15 residues. The V end lost 5 bases, the J end lost 2 bases, and 15 bases lay between the germline ends. The DNA for the CDR3 is TGTGCCAGCAGCAGAAAGGTTGAACTGCAAGAGACCCAGTACTTC. It codes for CASSRKVELQETQYF.

V gene TRBV9 combines with J gene TRBJ2-3; D gene ambiguous. Germline V gene data show CDR1 as SGDLS and CDR2 as YYNGEE. This CDR3 is built from 13 residues. V was clipped by 4 bases and J by 5 bases, with 11 bases between them. CDR3 region: CASSSLMEDTQYF. The CDR3 region has the DNA TGTGCCAGCAGCTCACTGATGGAAGATACGCAGTATTTT.

This chain uses TRBV18 with TRBJ1-4; D not certain. V lost 2 bases and J lost 8, with 15 bases in between. CDR1 and CDR2 from the germline V gene are KGHSH and LQKENI. This CDR3 comprises 15 residues. CDR3: CASSPITGRIEKLFF. Written as DNA, the CDR3 is TGTGCCAGCTCACCAATTACCGGGAGAATAGAAAAACTGTTTTTT.

The chain employs TRBV18 and TRBJ1-2; tentatively, D is TRBD1 (5 bases). Germline V gene sequence: CDR1 KGHSH, CDR2 LQKENI. The CDR3 length is 14 residues. Trimming removed 3 bases from V and 9 bases from J, with 17 bases in between. For the CDR3, the DNA is TGTGCCAGCTCACCTTCTTGGGGGGAGGATAGCTACACCTTC. This encodes CASSPSWGEDSYTF.

The chain combines TRBV18 with TRBJ2-7; the D is unclear. This CDR3 has 11 amino acids. The germline gives CDR1 KGHSH, CDR2 LQKENI. V lost 8 bases and J 0 bases, leaving 5 bases between the germline ends. The CDR3 nucleotides read TGTGCCAGCGGGGACTCCTACGAGCAGTACTTC. As protein: CASGDSYEQYF. The whole variable domain, remainder taken from reference TRBV18 and TRBJ2-7, is NAGVMQNPRHLVRRRGQEARLRCSPMKGHSHVYWYRQLPEEGLKFMVYLQKENIIDESGMPKERFSAEFPKEGPSILRIQQVVRGDSAAYFCASGDSYEQYFGPGTRLTVT.

The sample holds a few counts of this clone. The chain is built from TRBV19 and TRBJ1-1, with 10 bases matching TRBD1. Per the germline V gene, CDR1 is LNHDA and CDR2 is SQIVND (reference sequence). Germline trimming cut 5 bases from V and 4 bases from J; bases unmatched to any gene: 7. CDR3 length: 15 amino acids. The CDR3 protein is CASSARTGGTTEAFF. The CDR3 DNA reads TGTGCCAGTAGTGCCCGGACAGGGGGTACCACTGAAGCTTTCTTT. The variable domain in full, with the rest retrieved from reference TRBV19 and TRBJ1-1, is DGGITQSPKYLFRKEGQNVTLSCEQNLNHDAMYWYRQDPGQGLRLIYYSQIVNDFQKGDIAEGYSVSREKKESFPLTVTSAQKNPTAFYLCASSARTGGTTEAFFGQGTRLTVV.

J is TRBJ2-2 and V is TRBV7-2, with 8 bases identical to TRBD2. Germline assignment: CDR1 SGHTA and CDR2 FQGNSA. After removal of 4 bases from V and 4 bases from J, the junction contained 5 bases not matched to a gene. The CDR3 runs to 15 residues. In DNA form, the CDR3 reads TGTGCCAGCAGCTCACCACGGGAGGGCACCGGGGAGCTGTTTTTT. Its translation: CASSSPREGTGELFF.

The rearrangement links TRBV7-3 to TRBJ1-1, with D uncertain. The V end was cut by 0 bases, the J end by 5 bases, with 7 bases between. Germline CDR1 and CDR2: SGHTA and FQGTGA. CDR3 size: 13 residues. CDR3 sequence (DNA): TGTGCCAGCAGCTTAACATCGCGGACTGAAGCTTTCTTT. Translation: CASSLTSRTEAFF.

The chain combines TRBV7-9 with TRBJ2-5; no definite D call. The J call may be wrong; the DNA end is better matched by TRBJ2-7. Germline V gene data show CDR1 as SEHNR and CDR2 as FQNEAQ (reference sequence). The CDR3 extends over 14 amino acids. CDR3: CASSLERTMSEQYF. The CDR3 coding sequence is TGTGCCAGCAGCTTAGAGCGAACTATGAGCGAGCAGTACTTC.

V usage is TRBV5-1 and J usage is TRBJ1-6, with TRBD1 identical over 8 bases. Germline-derived CDR1 and CDR2 are SGHRS and YFSETQ. With 0 bases clipped from V and 0 bases from J, the junction kept 2 bases outside the gene matches. The CDR3 is made up of 17 amino acids. CDR3 in amino acids: CASSLADRGSYNSPLHF. In nucleotides, the CDR3 is TGCGCCAGCAGCTTGGCCGACAGGGGCTCCTATAATTCACCCCTCCACTTT.

J is TRBJ2-5 and V is TRBV7-9; the match to TRBD1 covers 8 bases. With 1 base clipped from V and 3 bases from J, the junction kept 16 bases outside the gene matches. CDR1 and CDR2 from the germline V gene are SEHNR and FQNEAQ (reference sequence). This CDR3 has 19 amino acids. CDR3 region: CASSLGRWGQAALKETQYF. The CDR3 bases are TGTGCCAGCAGCTTAGGGAGGTGGGGACAGGCCGCTCTTAAAGAGACCCAGTACTTC.

The chain uses TRBV28 and TRBJ2-3; TRBD2 matches 9 bases. Germline lookup yields CDR1 MDHEN and CDR2 SYDVKM. Germline trimming cut 2 bases from V and 2 bases from J; bases unmatched to any gene: 8. This CDR3 has 17 residues. The CDR3 DNA reads TGTGCCAGCAGTTTACGGGCTAGCGGGATGTCCACAGATACGCAGTATTTT. Translating it yields CASSLRASGMSTDTQYF.

This clone came up a few times. This chain links TRBV2 with TRBJ2-5, with D unclear. The CDR3 runs to 12 residues. Germline values: CDR1 SNHLY, CDR2 FYNNEI. Trimming left V 5 bases short and J 5 bases short, with 9 bases between. In DNA form, the CDR3 reads TGTGCCAGCAGTATCCGTGCGGAGACCCAGTACTTC. Residues: CASSIRAETQYF.

With respect to this clone: The same CDR3 can be traced to other DNA sequences in this sample. The rearrangement links TRBV18 to TRBJ2-5; a weak D match, TRBD1 (6 bases). Trimming stripped 1 base from V and 1 base from J, with 7 bases between. CDR1 and CDR2 from the germline V gene are KGHSH and LQKENI. The CDR3 contains 14 residues. The CDR3 sequence is CASSPLDSQETQYF. The CDR3 DNA reads TGTGCCAGCTCACCACTGGACAGCCAAGAGACCCAGTACTTC.

J is TRBJ2-2 and V is TRBV28; D remains ambiguous. Germline assignment: CDR1 MDHEN and CDR2 SYDVKM. The CDR3 contains 12 residues. The V end lost 5 bases, the J end lost 6 bases, and 7 bases lay between the germline ends. CDR3 loop: CASSISPGELFF. DNA for the CDR3: TGTGCCAGCAGTATATCCCCCGGGGAGCTGTTTTTT.

CDR3 bases: TGTGCCAGCAGACCAGGAGAAATTCAATACAATGAGCAGTTCTTC. Translated, it gives CASRPGEIQYNEQFF. The chain employs TRBV6-6 and TRBJ2-1; D is unclear. Germline CDR1 reads MNHNY; CDR2 reads SVGAGI (reference sequence). The CDR3 sequence is 15 residues long. The ends were cut back, 6 bases at V and 4 bases at J, with 16 bases in the middle.